The T cell receptor (beta chain) described here comes from a study of vaccination effects on CD4 cells after COVID-19. Whole-study results and caveats: The study found that only 1 of 255 vaccine-induced clones from healthy vaccinees cross-reacted with common cold coronaviruses. Clones that were induced by infection or by vaccine showed marked contraction late after vaccination.

Data came from immunoSEQ multiplex PCR; TCRdb stores just in-frame clones and leaves some out. The top ten hold around 1.3% of the sample, which has roughly 71,000 clones, 75% to 85% seen once. The CDR3 covers 16 residues. Looked up from germline, CDR1 is KGHDR and CDR2 is SFDVKD. Trimming pared 2 bases from V and 0 bases from J, leaving 10 bases between. Points on this clone: Its antigen is as yet unknown.

Sequencing in the ViraFEST assay came after antigen-specific CD4+ T cells had been expanded with viral peptide pools, which were used to stimulate PBMC. Following culture for approximately 11 days, CD4+ T cells were isolated. Every participant took two doses of the BNT162b2 or mRNA-1273 vaccine. Every well housed two million PBMC, which grew in culture alongside about 11 IU/ml IL-2 and 10 ug/ml peptides. Half of the medium was exchanged for IL-2 medium on both days 3 and 7. This chain uses TRBV24-1 with TRBJ2-1; D unclear. The sample was CD4+ T cells from PBMCs cultured with HCoV-229E spike peptides, taken after COVID-19 vaccination. This receptor was identified in a human donor who received a COVID-19 vaccine. The CDR3 DNA is TGTGCCACCAGTGATTCGACATCGAGCTCCTACAATGAGCAGTTCTTC. Amino acids: CATSDSTSSSYNEQFF.